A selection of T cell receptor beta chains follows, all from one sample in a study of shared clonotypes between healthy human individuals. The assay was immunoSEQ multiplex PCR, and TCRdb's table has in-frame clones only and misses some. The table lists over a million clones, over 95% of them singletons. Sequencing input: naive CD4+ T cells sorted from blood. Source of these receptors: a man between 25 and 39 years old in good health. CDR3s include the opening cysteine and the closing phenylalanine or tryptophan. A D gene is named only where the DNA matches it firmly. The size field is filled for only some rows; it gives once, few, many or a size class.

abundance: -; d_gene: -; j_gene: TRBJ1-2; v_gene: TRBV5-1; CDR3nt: TGCGCCAGCAGCTCGCAAGAGAATACACTTTTACAAGGGGTCTACACCTTC; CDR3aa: CASSSQENTLLQGVYTF
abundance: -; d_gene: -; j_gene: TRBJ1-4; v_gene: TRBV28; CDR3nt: TGTGCCAGCAGTCCTACCCTGGGTGAAAAACTGTTTTTT; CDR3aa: CASSPTLGEKLFF
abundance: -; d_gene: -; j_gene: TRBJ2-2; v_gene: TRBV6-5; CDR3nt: TGTGCCAGCAGCACGAACACCGGGGAGCTGTTTTTT; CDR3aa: CASSTNTGELFF
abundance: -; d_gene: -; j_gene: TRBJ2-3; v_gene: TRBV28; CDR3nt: TGTGCCAGCAGTTTAGGGCAGGGTATGTCCGATACGCAGTATTTT; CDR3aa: CASSLGQGMSDTQYF
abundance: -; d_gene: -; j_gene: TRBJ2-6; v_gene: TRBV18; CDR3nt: TGTGCCAGCTCACCACAGAACTCTGGGGCCAACGTCCTGACTTTC; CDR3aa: CASSPQNSGANVLTF
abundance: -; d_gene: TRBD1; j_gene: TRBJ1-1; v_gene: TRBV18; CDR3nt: TGTGCCAGCTCACCGCTGGGACAGGGGGCCACTGAAGCTTTCTTT; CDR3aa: CASSPLGQGATEAFF
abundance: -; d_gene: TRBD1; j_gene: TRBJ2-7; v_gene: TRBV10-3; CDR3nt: TGTGCCATCAGTGAGCCGGGACAGGGGGGCTACGAGCAGTACTTC; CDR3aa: CAISEPGQGGYEQYF
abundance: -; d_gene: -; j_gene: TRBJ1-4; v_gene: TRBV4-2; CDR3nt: TGTGCCAGCAGCCAAGCCTCTGGGGCAACTAATGAAAAACTGTTTTTT; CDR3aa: CASSQASGATNEKLFF
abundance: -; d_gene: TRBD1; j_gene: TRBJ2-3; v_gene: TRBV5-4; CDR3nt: TGTGCCAGCAGCTTGATACCGGGACAGGGGAGCACAGATACGCAGTATTTT; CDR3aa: CASSLIPGQGSTDTQYF
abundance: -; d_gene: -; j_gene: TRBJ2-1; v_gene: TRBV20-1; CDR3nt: TGCAGTGCTAGGGAACTTGAGCAGTTCTTC; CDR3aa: CSARELEQFF
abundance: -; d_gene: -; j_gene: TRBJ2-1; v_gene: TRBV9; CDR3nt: TGTGCCAGCAGCGTCGAACCATTGATTTCTGGTGAGCAGTTCTTC; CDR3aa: CASSVEPLISGEQFF
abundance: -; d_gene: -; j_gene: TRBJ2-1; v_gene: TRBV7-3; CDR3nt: TGTGCCAGCAGCTTAGGCCCCAGGGAGTACAATGAGCAGTTCTTC; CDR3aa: CASSLGPREYNEQFF
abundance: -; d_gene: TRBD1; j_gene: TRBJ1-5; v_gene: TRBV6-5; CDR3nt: TGTGCCAGCAGGCCCCGCCGGGACAGCCTTATGTCCCAGCATTTT; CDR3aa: CASRPRRDSLMSQHF
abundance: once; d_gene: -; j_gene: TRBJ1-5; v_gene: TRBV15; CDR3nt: TGTGCCACCAGCAGAGTCACGGGGGGGAATCAGCCCCAGCATTTT; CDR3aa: CATSRVTGGNQPQHF
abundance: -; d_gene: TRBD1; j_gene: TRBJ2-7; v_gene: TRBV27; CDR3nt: TGTGCCAGCAGTTTAGTACAGGGGGCTACCTACGAGCAGTACTTC; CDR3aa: CASSLVQGATYEQYF
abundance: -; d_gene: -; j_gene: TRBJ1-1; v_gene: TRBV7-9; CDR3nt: TGTGCCAGCATCCGCCCCCCTAACATGAACACTGAAGCTTTCTTT; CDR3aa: CASIRPPNMNTEAFF
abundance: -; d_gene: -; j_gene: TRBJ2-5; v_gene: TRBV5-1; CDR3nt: TGCGCCAGCAGCTTGGACAGGGTCGGAGAGACCCAGTACTTC; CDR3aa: CASSLDRVGETQYF
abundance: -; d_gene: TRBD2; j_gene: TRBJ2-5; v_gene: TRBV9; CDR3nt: TGTGCCAGCAGTCCGACTAGCGGGAGGGCCCCGTACCAAGAGACCCAGTACTTC; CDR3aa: CASSPTSGRAPYQETQYF
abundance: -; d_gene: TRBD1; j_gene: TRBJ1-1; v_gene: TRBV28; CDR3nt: TGTGCCAGCAGTTTATACAGGGGCCGGAACACTGAAGCTTTCTTT; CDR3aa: CASSLYRGRNTEAFF
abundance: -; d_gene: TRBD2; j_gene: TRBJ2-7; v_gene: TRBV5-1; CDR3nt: TGCGCCAGCAGCTTTACCCCTAGCGGGAGGATCCGCGAGCAGTACTTC; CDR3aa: CASSFTPSGRIREQYF
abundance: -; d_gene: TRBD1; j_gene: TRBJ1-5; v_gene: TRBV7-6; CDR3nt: TGTGCCAGCAGCTTATCTACAGGGGACCAGCCCCAGCATTTT; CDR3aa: CASSLSTGDQPQHF
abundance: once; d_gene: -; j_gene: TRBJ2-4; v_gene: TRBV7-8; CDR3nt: TGTGCCAGCAGCTTAGCGCAGGGGGGACTAGCCAAAAACATTCAGTACTTC; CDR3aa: CASSLAQGGLAKNIQYF
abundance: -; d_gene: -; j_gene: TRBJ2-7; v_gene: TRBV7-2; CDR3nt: TGTGCCAGCAGGGCGGGGGCACCCTACGAGCAGTACTTC; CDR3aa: CASRAGAPYEQYF
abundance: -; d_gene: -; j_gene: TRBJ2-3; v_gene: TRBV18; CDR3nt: TGTGCCAGCTCACCAATGCGTGGGGCAGATACGCAGTATTTT; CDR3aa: CASSPMRGADTQYF
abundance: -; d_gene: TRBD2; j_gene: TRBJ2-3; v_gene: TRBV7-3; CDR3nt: TGTGCCAGCAGCCGAGCGGGAGGGCGGCCAGATACGCAGTATTTT; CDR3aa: CASSRAGGRPDTQYF
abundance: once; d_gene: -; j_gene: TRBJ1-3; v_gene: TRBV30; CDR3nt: TGTGCCTGGAGCCAGGGGTTCCGACAATTCTCTGGAAACACCATATATTTT; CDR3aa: CAWSQGFRQFSGNTIYF
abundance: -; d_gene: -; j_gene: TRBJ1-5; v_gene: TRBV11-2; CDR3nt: TGTGCCAGCAGCTTGGGTGAGGCCCAGCCCCAGCATTTT; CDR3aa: CASSLGEAQPQHF
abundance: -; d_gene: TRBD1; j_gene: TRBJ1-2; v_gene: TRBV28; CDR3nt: TGTGCCATCGTCCCGGGACAGGGGCGCTATGGCTACACCTTC; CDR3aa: CAIVPGQGRYGYTF
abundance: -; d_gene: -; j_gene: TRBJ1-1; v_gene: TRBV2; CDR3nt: TGTGCCAGCAGTGTTGGTGCCCGCCACAACACTGAAGCTTTCTTT; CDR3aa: CASSVGARHNTEAFF
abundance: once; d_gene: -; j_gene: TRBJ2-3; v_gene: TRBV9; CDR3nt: TGTGCCAGCAGCGTAGGGGTGGGAGCAGATACGCAGTATTTT; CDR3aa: CASSVGVGADTQYF
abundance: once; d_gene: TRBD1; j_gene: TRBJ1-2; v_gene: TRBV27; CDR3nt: TGTGCCAGCAGTTTTGGGCAGGGGGACGGCTACACCTTC; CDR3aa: CASSFGQGDGYTF
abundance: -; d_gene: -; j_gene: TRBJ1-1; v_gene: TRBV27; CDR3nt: TGTGCCAGCAGTCCGACCCGCCCCCTCGGGAACACTGAAGCTTTCTTT; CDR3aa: CASSPTRPLGNTEAFF
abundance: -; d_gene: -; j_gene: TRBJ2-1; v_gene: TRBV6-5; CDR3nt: TGTGCCAGCAGTACCCGCAGGGCCAGTAATGAGCAGTTCTTC; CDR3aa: CASSTRRASNEQFF
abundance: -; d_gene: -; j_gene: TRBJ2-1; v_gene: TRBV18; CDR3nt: TGTGCCAGCTCACCGGCTACCCTCTCCTACAATGAGCAGTTCTTC; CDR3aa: CASSPATLSYNEQFF
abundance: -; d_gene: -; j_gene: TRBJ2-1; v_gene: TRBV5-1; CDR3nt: TGCGCCAGCAGCTTGAGCGGGCTAAGCTCCTACAATGAGCAGTTCTTC; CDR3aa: CASSLSGLSSYNEQFF
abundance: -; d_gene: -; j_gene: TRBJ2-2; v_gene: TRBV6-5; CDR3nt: TGTGCCAGCACTGCCGGGACAGTCGGGAGCGGGGAGCTGTTTTTT; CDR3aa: CASTAGTVGSGELFF
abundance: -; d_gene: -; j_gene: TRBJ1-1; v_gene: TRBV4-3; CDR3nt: TGCGCCAGCAGCCAGAAGATAATCATACAGGGACGGAACACTGAAGCTTTCTTT; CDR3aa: CASSQKIIIQGRNTEAFF
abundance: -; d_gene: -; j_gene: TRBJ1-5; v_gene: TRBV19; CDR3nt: TGTGCCAGTACTAGGAGACAGACTTATAGCAATCAGCCCCAGCATTTT; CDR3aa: CASTRRQTYSNQPQHF
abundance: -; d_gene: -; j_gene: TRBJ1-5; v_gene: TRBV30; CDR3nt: TGTGCCTGGGTACAGTACGCCGGGGGTGGGAATCAGCCCCAGCATTTT; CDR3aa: CAWVQYAGGGNQPQHF
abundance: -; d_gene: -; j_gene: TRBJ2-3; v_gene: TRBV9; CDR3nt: TGTGCCAGCAGCGTAGTGGCACACACAGATACGCAGTATTTT; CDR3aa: CASSVVAHTDTQYF
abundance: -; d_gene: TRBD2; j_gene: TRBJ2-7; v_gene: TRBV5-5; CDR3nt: TGTGCCAGCAGCTTGAACAGACTAGCGGGCCACTACGAGCAGTACTTC; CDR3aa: CASSLNRLAGHYEQYF
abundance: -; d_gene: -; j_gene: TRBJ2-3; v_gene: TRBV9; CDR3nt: TGTGCCAGCAGCGTAGGGAACAGGGAAAACACAGATACGCAGTATTTT; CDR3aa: CASSVGNRENTDTQYF
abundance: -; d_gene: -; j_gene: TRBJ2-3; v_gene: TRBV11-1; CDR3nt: TGTGCCAGCAGCTTTACAGATACGCAGTATTTT; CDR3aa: CASSFTDTQYF
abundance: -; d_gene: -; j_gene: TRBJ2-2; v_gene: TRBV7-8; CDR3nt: TGTGCCAGCAGCCGAGGAGTACGCGGCCCGAACACCGGGGAGCTGTTTTTT; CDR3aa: CASSRGVRGPNTGELFF
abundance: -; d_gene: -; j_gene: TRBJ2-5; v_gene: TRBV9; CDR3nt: TGTGCCAGCAGCGGACCCGGCGGAGAGACCCAGTACTTC; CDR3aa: CASSGPGGETQYF
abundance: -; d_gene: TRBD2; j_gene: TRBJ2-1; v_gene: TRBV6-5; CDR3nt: TGTGCCAGCAGTTTCCGGACTAGCGGGAAGAGTAATGAGCAGTTCTTC; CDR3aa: CASSFRTSGKSNEQFF
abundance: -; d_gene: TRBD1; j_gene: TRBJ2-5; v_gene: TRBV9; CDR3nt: TGTGCCAGCAGCGTAGGATTTTTGGACAGGTCAAGAGAGACCCAGTACTTC; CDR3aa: CASSVGFLDRSRETQYF
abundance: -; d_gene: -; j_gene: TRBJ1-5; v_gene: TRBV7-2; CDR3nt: TGTGCCAGCAGCCTAGGACTTAGCAATCAGCCCCAGCATTTT; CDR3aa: CASSLGLSNQPQHF
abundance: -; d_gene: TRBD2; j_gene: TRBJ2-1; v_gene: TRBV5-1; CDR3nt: TGCGCCAGCAGCGGGGCAGCGGGAGCCTACAATGAGCAGTTCTTC; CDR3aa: CASSGAAGAYNEQFF
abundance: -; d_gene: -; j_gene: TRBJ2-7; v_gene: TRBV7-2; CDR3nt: TGTGCCAGCAGCCTGCTGAGGGCCTTCGAGCAGTACTTC; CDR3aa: CASSLLRAFEQYF
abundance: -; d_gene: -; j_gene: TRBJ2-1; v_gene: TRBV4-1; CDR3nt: TGCGCCAGCAGCCAAGTTTTTGTTGACTCCTACAATGAGCAGTTCTTC; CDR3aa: CASSQVFVDSYNEQFF
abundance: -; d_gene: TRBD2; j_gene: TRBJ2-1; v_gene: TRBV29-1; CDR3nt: TGCAGCGTTGAAGATGCTAGCGGAACCTACAATGAGCAGTTCTTC; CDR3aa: CSVEDASGTYNEQFF
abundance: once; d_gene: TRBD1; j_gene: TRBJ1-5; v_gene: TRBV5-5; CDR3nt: TGTGCCAGCAGCTCCAACACAGGGGATCAGCCCCAGCATTTT; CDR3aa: CASSSNTGDQPQHF
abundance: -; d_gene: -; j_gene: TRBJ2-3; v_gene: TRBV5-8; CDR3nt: TGTGCCAGCAGCTTGGGGACAGTCACAGATACGCAGTATTTT; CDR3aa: CASSLGTVTDTQYF
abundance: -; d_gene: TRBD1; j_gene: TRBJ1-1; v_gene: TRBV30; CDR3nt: TGTGCCTGGAGTGTAGGGGGCGGCAGGGGGTTCACTGAAGCTTTCTTT; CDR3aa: CAWSVGGGRGFTEAFF
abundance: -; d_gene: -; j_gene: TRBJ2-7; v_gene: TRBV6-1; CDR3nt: TGTGCCAGCAGTGAGACCTATTACGAGCAGTACTTC; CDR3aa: CASSETYYEQYF
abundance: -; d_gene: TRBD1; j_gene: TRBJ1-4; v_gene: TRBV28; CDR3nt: TGTGCCAGCAGTTTCCTGGTGGGAGACAGGGCCAAGAATGAAAAACTGTTTTTT; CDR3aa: CASSFLVGDRAKNEKLFF